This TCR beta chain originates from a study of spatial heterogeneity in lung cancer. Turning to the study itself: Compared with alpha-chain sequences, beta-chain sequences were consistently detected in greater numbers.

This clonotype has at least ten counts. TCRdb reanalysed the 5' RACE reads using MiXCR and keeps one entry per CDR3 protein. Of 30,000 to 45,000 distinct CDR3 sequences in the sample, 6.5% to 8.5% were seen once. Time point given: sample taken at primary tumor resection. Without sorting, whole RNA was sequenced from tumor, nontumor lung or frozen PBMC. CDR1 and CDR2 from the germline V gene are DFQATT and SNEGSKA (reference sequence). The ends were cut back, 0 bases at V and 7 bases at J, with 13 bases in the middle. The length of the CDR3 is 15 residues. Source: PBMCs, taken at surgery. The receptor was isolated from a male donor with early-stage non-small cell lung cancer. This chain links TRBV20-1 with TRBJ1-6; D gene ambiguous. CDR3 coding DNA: TGCAGTGCTAGAGATTGGACGGCCCCGAATTCACCCCTCCACTTT. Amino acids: CSARDWTAPNSPLHF.